These 10 T cell receptor beta chains came from one sample sequenced in a study of OX40 agonist ivuxolimab in advanced cancers. Clones were read by immunoSEQ multiplex PCR, and TCRdb kept only the in-frame ones, dropping some. The data contain approximately 82,000 clones, 65% to 90% of them singletons. Sequenced here: CD4+ or CD8+ T cells sorted from blood, sampled in a trial of the OX40 agonist ivuxolimab. Receptors originate from an adult with an advanced solid tumor such as melanoma, head and neck, liver or kidney cancer.

The table lists this clone with a few counts. The gene calls are TRBV27 and TRBJ2-5, with TRBD2 as a possible D gene (5 bases). This CDR3 has 13 amino acids. V dropped 3 bases and J dropped 2 bases, with 7 bases sitting between them. Per the germline V gene, CDR1 is MNHEY and CDR2 is SMNVEV (reference sequence). CDR3 nucleotide sequence: TGTGCCAGCAGTTTCCTAGCTCAAGAGACCCAGTACTTC. The encoded protein is CASSFLAQETQYF.

The chain couples TRBV10-3 to TRBJ2-3, with D perhaps matching TRBD2 (6 bases). CDR1 and CDR2 from the germline V gene are ENHRY and SYGVKD. V was clipped by 2 bases and J by 2 bases, with 14 bases between them. The CDR3 sequence is 16 residues long. DNA for the CDR3: TGTGCCATCAGTGAGGTTAGCGGTTCTACCACAGATACGCAGTATTTT. Protein: CAISEVSGSTTDTQYF.

The chain combines TRBV5-1 with TRBJ2-1; 8 bases are shared with TRBD2. V lost 5 bases, J lost 0 bases, and 7 bases stayed unmatched. The CDR3 is 16 amino acids. Germline CDR1 SGHRS, CDR2 YFSETQ. The CDR3 nucleotides are TGCGCCAGCAGTAGACTAGCGCTGAGCTCCTACAATGAGCAGTTCTTC. The encoded protein is CASSRLALSSYNEQFF.

The chain has TRBV14 and TRBJ2-3; 8 bases are shared with TRBD2. The CDR3 is made up of 15 amino acids. The germline CDR1 and CDR2 sequences are SGHDN and FVKESK. Losses at the gene ends were 8 bases for V and 1 base for J; bases not matched to a gene: 8. CDR3 sequence reads: CASAMTSVGTDTQYF. DNA of the CDR3: TGTGCCAGCGCGATGACTAGCGTGGGCACAGATACGCAGTATTTT.

The chain carries TRBV19 and TRBJ2-1; TRBD2 matches 7 bases. The germline CDR1 and CDR2 sequences are LNHDA and SQIVND (reference sequence). The CDR3 extends over 15 amino acids. The junction had 7 bases not matched to a gene; V was cut back by 7 bases and J by 1 base. The CDR3 coding sequence is TGTGCCAGTACCCAGACTAGCAGATCCTACAATGAGCAGTTCTTC. Protein product: CASTQTSRSYNEQFF.

The chain links TRBV29-1 to TRBJ2-3; D gene uncertain. The CDR3 contains 14 residues. V lost 5 bases and J lost 8, with 20 bases in between. Germline CDR1 SQVTM, CDR2 ANQGSEA. In DNA form, the CDR3 reads TGCAGCGTTTTTTCGGCCGGTAGCTTCTCTACGCAGTATTTT. Encoded protein: CSVFSAGSFSTQYF.

This chain joins TRBV27 and TRBJ2-5; D perhaps matches TRBD1 (5 bases). Trimming took 3 bases from V and 5 from J, leaving 10 bases between them. The CDR3 has 13 amino acids. CDR1 is MNHEY and CDR2 is SMNVEV in the germline V gene (reference sequence). The DNA for the CDR3 is TGTGCCAGCAGTTTTGGACAACGGGAGACCCAGTACTTC. Translating gives CASSFGQRETQYF.

The DNA of the CDR3 is TGTGCCAGCAGCTCGAGCGGGACGATATCAATCTATGAGCAGTTCTTC. This encodes CASSSSGTISIYEQFF. This chain joins TRBV11-2 and TRBJ2-1, with 7 bases matching TRBD2. Germline CDR1 SGHAT, CDR2 FQNNGV. The J segment lost 8 bases and the V segment lost 4 bases, leaving 14 bases of the junction unmatched. The CDR3 covers 16 residues.

The chain links TRBV29-1 to TRBJ2-3, with 7 positions matching TRBD2. The CDR3 spans 14 residues. Germline V gene data show CDR1 as SQVTM and CDR2 as ANQGSEA. The trim removed 4 bases at V and 0 bases at J, leaving 4 bases unmatched. The CDR3 DNA follows: TGCAGCGTTGGGGCTAGCGGCAGCACAGATACGCAGTATTTT. It yields the protein CSVGASGSTDTQYF.

This rearrangement joins TRBV28 to TRBJ2-1, with D possibly TRBD1 on 6 matching bases. The V gene lost 4 bases and the J gene lost 0 bases, with 13 bases spanning the gap. Per germline, CDR1 MDHEN and CDR2 SYDVKM. CDR3 length: 16 residues. The CDR3 sequence is CASSSPGQRSYNEQFF. The CDR3 nucleotides are TGTGCCAGCAGTTCCCCGGGACAACGCTCCTACAATGAGCAGTTCTTC.